A single sample is the source of the 13 T cell receptor beta chains below, sequenced in a study of T-cell memory formation after mild COVID-19. TCRdb used MiXCR to reprocess the 5' RACE reads, holding one entry per CDR3 protein. Of more than 70,000 distinct CDR3 sequences listed, around 13% are singletons. The source material was PBMCs or a T cell subset sorted from them (not recorded which). The receptors stem from an adult woman who had mild COVID-19 (a few samples of this study predate the infection). Cell type and time point are not known.

V and J are TRBV6-5 and TRBJ2-1, with D possibly being TRBD1 (5 bases). Germline loops: CDR1 MNHEY, CDR2 SVGAGI. Trimming took off 2 bases at V and 4 bases at J, with 9 bases between the two ends. This CDR3 comprises 14 residues. CDR3 sequence reads: CASSYGAQYNEQFF. CDR3 sequence (DNA): TGTGCCAGCAGTTACGGGGCGCAGTACAATGAGCAGTTCTTC.

This clonotype appeared a few times. This sequence joins TRBV9 and TRBJ2-1; 7 nucleotides align to TRBD1. The germline V gene has CDR1 SGDLS and CDR2 YYNGEE. The CDR3 contains 18 residues. V lost 0 bases, J lost 0 bases, and 9 bases stayed unmatched. The CDR3 nucleotides read TGTGCCAGCAGCGTAGCTGGAACAGGGGCCATCTCCTACAATGAGCAGTTCTTC. Protein sequence: CASSVAGTGAISYNEQFF.

In its sample, this clonotype was seen many times. V usage is TRBV5-5 and J usage is TRBJ2-7, with a tentative D call TRBD1 (6 bases). The CDR3 is 14 residues long. Germline V CDR1 and CDR2: SGHKS, YYEKEE (reference sequence). V was shortened by 5 bases and J by 1 base, with 13 bases between the two germline ends. CDR3 nucleotide sequence: TGTGCCAGCAGTCCCGAAGACAGGTCCTACGAGCAGTACTTC. It is translated as CASSPEDRSYEQYF.

The CDR3 reads CATSRLASSYEQYF. CDR3 sequence (DNA): TGTGCCACCAGCAGACTAGCGTCCTCCTACGAGCAGTACTTC. The chain joins TRBV15 to TRBJ2-7; D possibly corresponds to TRBD2 (6 bases). The germline V and J ends were trimmed by 2 bases and 0 bases, with 8 bases remaining between them. Germline assignment: CDR1 LNHNV and CDR2 YYDKDF (reference sequence). The CDR3 runs to 14 residues.

This rearrangement joins TRBV9 to TRBJ2-1; unclear D gene. Germline V lookup: CDR1 SGDLS, CDR2 YYNGEE. Trimming removed 2 bases at V and 5 bases at J, with 8 bases between. The CDR3 length is 13 residues. Written as DNA, the CDR3 is TGTGCCAGCAGCGTCCAACTGAACAATGAGCAGTTCTTC. Translation: CASSVQLNNEQFF. Full variable domain (outside the CDR3, taken from reference TRBV9 and TRBJ2-1): DSGVTQTPKHLITATGQRVTLRCSPRSGDLSVYWYQQSLDQGLQFLIQYYNGEERAKGNILERFSAQQFPDLHSELNLSSLELGDSALYFCASSVQLNNEQFFGPGTRLTVL.

The genes are TRBV6-5 and TRBJ2-3, with D perhaps TRBD1 (6 bases). CDR1 is MNHEY and CDR2 is SVGAGI in the germline V gene. V lost 0 bases and J lost 1, with 14 bases in between. The CDR3 totals 17 residues. CDR3 sequence (DNA): TGTGCCAGCAGTTACTCGCCCGGGACAAAACGCACAGATACGCAGTATTTT. Translated: CASSYSPGTKRTDTQYF.

The V gene is TRBV4-1, the J gene TRBJ1-1, with D unresolved. Trimming removed 0 bases at V and 1 base at J, with 12 bases between. The CDR3 covers 16 residues. In germline, CDR1 is MGHRA, CDR2 YSYEKL. The CDR3 loop reads CASSQEDVGSNTEAFF. In DNA, the CDR3 is TGCGCCAGCAGCCAAGAAGATGTCGGGTCGAACACTGAAGCTTTCTTT.

CDR3 residues: CASSQRYLLPGVGNQPQHF. The CDR3 DNA sequence: TGCGCCAGCAGCCAAAGATACCTCCTCCCAGGGGTTGGCAATCAGCCCCAGCATTTT. The genes are TRBV4-3 and TRBJ1-5; possibly TRBD1 for D (6 bases). Germline values: CDR1 LGHNA, CDR2 YSLEER. V dropped 2 bases and J dropped 2 bases, with 22 bases sitting between them. The CDR3 runs to 19 residues.

This chain joins TRBV24-1 and TRBJ2-2; 15 nucleotides align to TRBD2. V shed 3 bases and J 5 bases; nucleotides not matched to a gene: 9. The CDR3 is 19 amino acids. Germline V lookup: CDR1 KGHDR, CDR2 SFDVKD. The CDR3 reads CATSDQKAGLAGGTGELFF. CDR3 in DNA: TGTGCCACCAGTGATCAAAAGGCGGGACTAGCGGGAGGAACCGGGGAGCTGTTTTTT.

The genes are TRBV6-5 and TRBJ2-1; D might be TRBD2 (7 bases). Per germline, CDR1 MNHEY and CDR2 SVGAGI. With 6 bases removed from V and 7 bases from J, the gap between germline ends came to 19 bases. There are 15 residues in the CDR3. In DNA form, the CDR3 reads TGTGCCAGCAGGACCCCCGGACAGCGGGAAAATGAGCAGTTCTTC. Translating it yields CASRTPGQRENEQFF.

This clonotype was observed a few times. V usage is TRBV6-5 and J usage is TRBJ2-3; the match to TRBD1 covers 10 bases. The CDR3 length is 18 residues. V lost 4 bases, J lost 1 base, and 11 bases stayed unmatched. Germline V gene data show CDR1 as MNHEY and CDR2 as SVGAGI. The CDR3, as DNA: TGTGCCAGCAGTTTCCGACAGGGGGCCTCCCCACGCACAGATACGCAGTATTTT. Its protein is CASSFRQGASPRTDTQYF.

This clonotype was picked up many times. The CDR3 coding sequence is TGCAGCGTTGCGGGACCTCTCGGGGAGCAGTACTTC. Protein: CSVAGPLGEQYF. The rearrangement links TRBV29-1 to TRBJ2-7, with D perhaps TRBD1 or TRBD2 (5 bases each). Trimming pared 4 bases from V and 7 bases from J, leaving 14 bases between. CDR1 and CDR2 from the germline V gene are SQVTM and ANQGSEA. The length of the CDR3 is 12 residues.

This clonotype was detected ten times or more. The chain joins TRBV7-9 to TRBJ2-1; D remains ambiguous. This CDR3 is 12 amino acids long. The germline V gene has CDR1 SEHNR and CDR2 FQNEAQ (reference sequence). Between the trimmed V and J ends, which lost 1 base and 7 bases, there was a span of 5 bases. CDR3 region: CASSLEWNEQFF. The CDR3 DNA is TGTGCCAGCAGCTTAGAGTGGAATGAGCAGTTCTTC.